One and the same sample provided the 5 T cell receptor beta chains below, sequenced in a study of shared clonotypes between healthy human individuals (dated by TCRdb to about 2020). Library preparation used the immunoSEQ multiplex PCR assay. Held by TCRdb, this immuneACCESS table contains in-frame sequences only and omits some clones. Under half of the omission traces to an unresolved V gene where checked; the cause of the rest is unknown. The sample includes hundreds of thousands of clones, with approximately 96% observed a single time. The ten most abundant clones make up more than 0.085% of the sample. CD8 naive samples consisted of CD45RO-negative cells that were positively selected for CCR7, yielding a CD45RA+CCR7+ population without TemRA cells. Sequenced material: naive CD8+ T cells sorted from blood. The cell subset or site label, as the study defines it: CD45RA+CCR7+. The receptors originated from a woman aged 25-40 years in good health.

This rearrangement joins TRBV7-9 to TRBJ2-1; possibly TRBD2 for D (6 bases). The germline CDR1 and CDR2 sequences are SEHNR and FQNEAQ (reference sequence). The V end lost 5 bases, the J end lost 8 bases, and 10 bases lay between the germline ends. CDR3 length: 12 amino acids. The CDR3 sequence: CASSPTSYEQFF. The DNA of the CDR3 is TGTGCCAGCAGCCCCACTAGCTATGAGCAGTTCTTC.

The chain uses TRBV6-1 and TRBJ1-1; 7 bases fit TRBD1. Trimming took 1 base from V and 4 from J; bases not matched to a gene: 3. From germline, CDR1 is MNHNS and CDR2 SASEGT. This CDR3 contains 14 residues. CDR3 in amino acids: CASSEGTGPTEAFF. The CDR3 DNA follows: TGTGCCAGCAGTGAAGGGACAGGACCCACTGAAGCTTTCTTT.

This rearrangement joins TRBV11-2 to TRBJ2-7; 9 nucleotides align to TRBD1. Germline V lookup: CDR1 SGHAT, CDR2 FQNNGV. The V gene end was trimmed by 5 bases and the J gene end by 6 bases; junction bases not matched to a gene: 14. The CDR3 has 16 amino acids. CDR3 in DNA: TGTGCCAGCAGCCGCGGCGCCGGGACAGGGAGAGTCGAGCAGTACTTC. This codes for CASSRGAGTGRVEQYF.

The J gene is TRBJ2-3, the V gene TRBV28; D is unclear. The CDR3 has 16 amino acids. Looked up from germline, CDR1 is MDHEN and CDR2 is SYDVKM. Trimming took off 6 bases at V and 5 bases at J, with 21 bases between the two ends. The CDR3 DNA follows: TGTGCCAGCAGCAGTTTATTGGAAAGGGTTGGAGATACGCAGTATTTT. Translation: CASSSLLERVGDTQYF.

This clone was seen just once. The gene calls are TRBV28 and TRBJ2-1; a weak D match, TRBD1 (6 bases). V shed 7 bases and J shed 15 bases, with 25 bases lying between them. The CDR3 covers 14 residues. Germline CDR1 is MDHEN and CDR2 is SYDVKM. The CDR3 DNA reads as TGTGCCAGCACCCCCATCGGACAGACCGGTTTCTGGTTCTTC. It is translated as CASTPIGQTGFWFF.